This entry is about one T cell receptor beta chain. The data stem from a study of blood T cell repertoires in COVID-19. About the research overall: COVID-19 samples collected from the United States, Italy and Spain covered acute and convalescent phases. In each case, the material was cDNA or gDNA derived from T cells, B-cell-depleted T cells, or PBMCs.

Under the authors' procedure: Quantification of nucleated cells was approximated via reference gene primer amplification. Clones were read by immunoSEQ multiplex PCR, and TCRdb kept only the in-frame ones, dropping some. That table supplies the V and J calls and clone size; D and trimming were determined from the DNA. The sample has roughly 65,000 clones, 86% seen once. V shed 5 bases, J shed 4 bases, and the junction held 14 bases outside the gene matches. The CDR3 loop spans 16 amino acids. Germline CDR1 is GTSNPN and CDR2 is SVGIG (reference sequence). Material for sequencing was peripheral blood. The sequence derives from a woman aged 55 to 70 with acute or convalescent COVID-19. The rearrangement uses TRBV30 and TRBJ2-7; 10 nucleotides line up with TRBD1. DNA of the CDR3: TGTGCCTGGTCGTGGGGAGGGACAGGGGAAGGGTACGAGCAGTACTTC. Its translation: CAWSWGGTGEGYEQYF.